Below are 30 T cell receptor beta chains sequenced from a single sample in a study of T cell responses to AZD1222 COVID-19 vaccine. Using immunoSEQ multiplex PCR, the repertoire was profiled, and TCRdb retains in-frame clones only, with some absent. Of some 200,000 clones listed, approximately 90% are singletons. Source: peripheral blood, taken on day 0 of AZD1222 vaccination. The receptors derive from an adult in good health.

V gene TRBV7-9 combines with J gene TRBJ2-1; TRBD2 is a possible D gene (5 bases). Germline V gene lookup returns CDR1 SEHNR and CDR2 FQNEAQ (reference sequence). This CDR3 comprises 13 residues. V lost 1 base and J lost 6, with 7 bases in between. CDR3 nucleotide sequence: TGTGCCAGCAGCTTAGGGGAGAGCAATGAGCAGTTCTTC. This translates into CASSLGESNEQFF.

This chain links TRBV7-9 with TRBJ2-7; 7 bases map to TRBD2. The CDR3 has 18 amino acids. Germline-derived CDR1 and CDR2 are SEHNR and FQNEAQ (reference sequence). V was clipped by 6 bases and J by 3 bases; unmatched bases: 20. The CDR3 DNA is TGTGCCAGCAGACAAGGGGTGAGGGCCGAAGGACTAGACTACGAGCAGTACTTC. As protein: CASRQGVRAEGLDYEQYF. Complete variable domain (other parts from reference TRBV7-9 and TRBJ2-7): DTGVSQNPRHKITKRGQNVTFRCDPISEHNRLYWYRQTLGQGPEFLTYFQNEAQLEKSRLLSDRFSAERPKGSFSTLEIQRTEQGDSAMYLCASRQGVRAEGLDYEQYFGPGTRLTVT.

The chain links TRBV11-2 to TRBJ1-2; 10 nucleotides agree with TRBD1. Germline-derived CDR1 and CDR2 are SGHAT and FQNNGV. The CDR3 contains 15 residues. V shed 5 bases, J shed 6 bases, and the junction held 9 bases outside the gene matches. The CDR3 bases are TGTGCCAGCAGCCACGGGACAGGGGATGGGAATGGCTACACCTTC. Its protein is CASSHGTGDGNGYTF. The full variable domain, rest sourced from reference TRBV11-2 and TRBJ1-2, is EAGVAQSPRYKIIEKRQSVAFWCNPISGHATLYWYQQILGQGPKLLIQFQNNGVVDDSQLPKDRFSAERLKGVDSTLKIQPAKLEDSAVYLCASSHGTGDGNGYTFGSGTRLTVV.

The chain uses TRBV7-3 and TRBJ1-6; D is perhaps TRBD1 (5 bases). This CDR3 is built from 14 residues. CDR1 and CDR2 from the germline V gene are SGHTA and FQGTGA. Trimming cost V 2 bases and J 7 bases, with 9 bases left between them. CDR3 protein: CASSLLGVNSPLHF. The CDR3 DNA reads TGTGCCAGCAGCTTACTAGGGGTCAATTCACCCCTCCACTTT. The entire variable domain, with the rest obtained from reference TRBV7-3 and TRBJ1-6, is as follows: GAGVSQTPSNKVTEKGKYVELRCDPISGHTALYWYRQSLGQGPEFLIYFQGTGAADDSGLPNDRFFAVRPEGSVSTLKIQRTERGDSAVYLCASSLLGVNSPLHFGNGTRLTVT.

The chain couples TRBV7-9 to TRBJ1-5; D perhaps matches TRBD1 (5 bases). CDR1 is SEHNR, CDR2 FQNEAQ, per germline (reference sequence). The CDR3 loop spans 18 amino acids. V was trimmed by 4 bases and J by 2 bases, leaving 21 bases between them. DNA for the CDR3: TGTGCCAGCAGCTACACGTTGTCGAGGGGTGGGGGCAATCAGCCCCAGCATTTT. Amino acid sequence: CASSYTLSRGGGNQPQHF. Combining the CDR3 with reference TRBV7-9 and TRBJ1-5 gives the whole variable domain DTGVSQNPRHKITKRGQNVTFRCDPISEHNRLYWYRQTLGQGPEFLTYFQNEAQLEKSRLLSDRFSAERPKGSFSTLEIQRTEQGDSAMYLCASSYTLSRGGGNQPQHFGDGTRLSIL.

CDR3 nucleotides: TGTGCCAGTAGTATCACCGGGACGAACACTGAAGCTTTCTTT. It codes for CASSITGTNTEAFF. The chain carries TRBV19 and TRBJ1-1; D perhaps matches TRBD1 (5 bases). Between the trimmed V and J ends, which lost 3 bases and 1 base, there was a span of 9 bases. CDR1 and CDR2 from the germline V gene are LNHDA and SQIVND (reference sequence). CDR3 size: 14 residues.

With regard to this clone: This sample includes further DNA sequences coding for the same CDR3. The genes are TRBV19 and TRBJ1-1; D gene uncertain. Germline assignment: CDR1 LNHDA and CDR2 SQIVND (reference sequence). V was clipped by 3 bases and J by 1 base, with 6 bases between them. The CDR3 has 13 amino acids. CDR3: CASSISENTEAFF. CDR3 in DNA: TGTGCCAGTAGTATCTCGGAGAACACTGAAGCTTTCTTT.

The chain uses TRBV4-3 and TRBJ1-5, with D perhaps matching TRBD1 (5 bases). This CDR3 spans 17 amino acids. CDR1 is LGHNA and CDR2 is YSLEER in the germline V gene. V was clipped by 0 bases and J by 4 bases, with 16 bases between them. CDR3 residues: CASSQDWGRIENQPQHF. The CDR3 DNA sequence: TGCGCCAGCAGCCAAGATTGGGGCAGGATCGAAAATCAGCCCCAGCATTTT.

The CDR3 protein is CASSQPRDFRTEQYF. CDR3 bases: TGTGCCAGCAGTCAGCCCCGGGACTTCAGAACCGAGCAGTACTTC. The chain has TRBV6-5 and TRBJ2-7; maybe TRBD2 (6 bases). There are 15 residues in the CDR3. V lost 5 bases and J 6 bases, leaving 20 bases between the germline ends. Germline CDR1 is MNHEY and CDR2 is SVGAGI.

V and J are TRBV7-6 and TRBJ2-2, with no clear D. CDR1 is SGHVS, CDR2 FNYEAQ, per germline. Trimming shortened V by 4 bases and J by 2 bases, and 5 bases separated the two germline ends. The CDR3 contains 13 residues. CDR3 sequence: CASSSPNTGELFF. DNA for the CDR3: TGTGCCAGCAGCTCCCCCAACACCGGGGAGCTGTTTTTT.

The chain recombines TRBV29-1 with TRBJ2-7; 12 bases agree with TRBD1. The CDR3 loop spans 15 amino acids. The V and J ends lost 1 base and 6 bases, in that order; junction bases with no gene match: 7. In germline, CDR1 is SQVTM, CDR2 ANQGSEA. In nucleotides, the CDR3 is TGCAGCGTTGAAGGAGGGACAGGGGGCTTCGGCGAGCAGTACTTC. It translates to CSVEGGTGGFGEQYF.

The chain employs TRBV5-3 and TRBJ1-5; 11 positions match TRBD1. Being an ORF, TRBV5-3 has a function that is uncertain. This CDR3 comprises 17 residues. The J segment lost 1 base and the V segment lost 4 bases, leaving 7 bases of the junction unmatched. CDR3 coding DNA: TGTGCCAGAAGCGCGGGACAGGGGGTGATAAGCAATCAGCCCCAGCATTTT. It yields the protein CARSAGQGVISNQPQHF.

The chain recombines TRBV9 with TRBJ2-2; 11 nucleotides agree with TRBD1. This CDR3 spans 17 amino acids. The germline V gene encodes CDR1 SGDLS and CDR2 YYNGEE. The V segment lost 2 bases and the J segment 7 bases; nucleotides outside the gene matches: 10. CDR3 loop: CASSVPRDRGSLGELFF. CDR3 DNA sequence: TGTGCCAGCAGCGTCCCACGGGACAGGGGGAGCCTCGGGGAGCTGTTTTTT.

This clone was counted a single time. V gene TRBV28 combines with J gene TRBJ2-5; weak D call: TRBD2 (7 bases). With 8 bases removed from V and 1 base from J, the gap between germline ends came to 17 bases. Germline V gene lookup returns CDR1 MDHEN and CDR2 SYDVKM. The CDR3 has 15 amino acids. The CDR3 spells CASPSGGGGQETQYF. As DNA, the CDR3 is TGTGCCAGCCCTAGCGGAGGAGGGGGCCAAGAGACCCAGTACTTC.

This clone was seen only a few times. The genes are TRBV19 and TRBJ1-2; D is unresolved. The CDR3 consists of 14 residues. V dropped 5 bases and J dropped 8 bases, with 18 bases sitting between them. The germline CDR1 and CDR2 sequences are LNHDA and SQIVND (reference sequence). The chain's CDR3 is CASSPPANGEGYTF. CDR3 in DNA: TGTGCCAGTAGTCCCCCGGCGAACGGAGAAGGCTACACCTTC.

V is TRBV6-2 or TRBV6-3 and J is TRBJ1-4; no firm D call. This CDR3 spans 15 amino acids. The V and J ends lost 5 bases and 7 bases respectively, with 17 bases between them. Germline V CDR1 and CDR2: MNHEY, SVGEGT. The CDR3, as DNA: TGTGCCAGCAGTACCTCCGGAGGGAGACGTGAAAAACTGTTTTTT. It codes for CASSTSGGRREKLFF.

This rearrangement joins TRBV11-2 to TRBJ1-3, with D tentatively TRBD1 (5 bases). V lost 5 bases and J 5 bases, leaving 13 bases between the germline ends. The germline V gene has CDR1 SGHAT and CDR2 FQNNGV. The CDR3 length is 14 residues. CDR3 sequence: CASSPLDKRNTIYF. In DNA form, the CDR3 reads TGTGCCAGCAGCCCCCTGGACAAAAGAAACACCATATATTTT.

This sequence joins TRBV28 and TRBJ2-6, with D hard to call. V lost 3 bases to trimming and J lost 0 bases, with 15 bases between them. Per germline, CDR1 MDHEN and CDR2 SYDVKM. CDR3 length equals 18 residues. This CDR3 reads CASSLAGPYFSGANVLTF. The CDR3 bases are TGTGCCAGCAGTTTGGCAGGCCCTTATTTCTCTGGGGCCAACGTCCTGACTTTC. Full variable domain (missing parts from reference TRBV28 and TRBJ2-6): DVKVTQSSRYLVKRTGEKVFLECVQDMDHENMFWYRQDPGLGLRLIYFSYDVKMKEKGDIPEGYSVSREKKERFSLILESASTNQTSMYLCASSLAGPYFSGANVLTFGAGSRLTVL.

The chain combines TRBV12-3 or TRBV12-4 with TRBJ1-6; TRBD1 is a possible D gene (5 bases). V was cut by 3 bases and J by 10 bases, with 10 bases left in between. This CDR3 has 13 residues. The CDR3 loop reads CASSFGGSSPLHF. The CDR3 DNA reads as TGTGCCAGCAGTTTCGGGGGGAGCTCACCCCTCCACTTT.

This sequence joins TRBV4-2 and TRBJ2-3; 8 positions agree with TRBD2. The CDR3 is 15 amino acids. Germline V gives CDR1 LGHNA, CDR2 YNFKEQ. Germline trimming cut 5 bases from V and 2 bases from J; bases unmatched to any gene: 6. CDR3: CASSTLAEVTDTQYF. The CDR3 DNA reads TGTGCCAGCAGCACACTAGCGGAAGTCACAGATACGCAGTATTTT.

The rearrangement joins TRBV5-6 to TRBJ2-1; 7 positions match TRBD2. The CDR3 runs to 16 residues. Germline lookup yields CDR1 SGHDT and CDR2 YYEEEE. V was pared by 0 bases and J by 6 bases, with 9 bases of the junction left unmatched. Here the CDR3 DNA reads TGTGCCAGCAGCTTGGGGATTAGGTGGGAGGGCAATGAGCAGTTCTTC. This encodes CASSLGIRWEGNEQFF. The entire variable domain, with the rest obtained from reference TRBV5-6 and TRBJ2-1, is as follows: DAGVTQSPTHLIKTRGQQVTLRCSPKSGHDTVSWYQQALGQGPQFIFQYYEEEERQRGNFPDRFSGHQFPNYSSELNVNALLLGDSALYLCASSLGIRWEGNEQFFGPGTRLTVL.

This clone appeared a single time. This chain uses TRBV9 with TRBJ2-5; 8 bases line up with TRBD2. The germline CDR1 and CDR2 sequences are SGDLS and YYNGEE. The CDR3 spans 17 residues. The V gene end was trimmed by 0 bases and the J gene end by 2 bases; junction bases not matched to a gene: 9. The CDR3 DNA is TGTGCCAGCAGCGTAGGTATCGGGAGGGGTTGGCAAGAGACCCAGTACTTC. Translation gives CASSVGIGRGWQETQYF.

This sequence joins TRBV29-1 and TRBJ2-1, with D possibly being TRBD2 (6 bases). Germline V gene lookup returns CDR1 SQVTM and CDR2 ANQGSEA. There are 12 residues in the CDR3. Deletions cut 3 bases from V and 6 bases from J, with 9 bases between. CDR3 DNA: TGCAGCGTTGAGGAGGGGTCCAATGAGCAGTTCTTC. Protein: CSVEEGSNEQFF.

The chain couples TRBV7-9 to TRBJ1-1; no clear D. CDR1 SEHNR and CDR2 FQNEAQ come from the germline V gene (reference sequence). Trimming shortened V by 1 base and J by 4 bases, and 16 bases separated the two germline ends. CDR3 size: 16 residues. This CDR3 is CASSLDSNMGGTEAFF. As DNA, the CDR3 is TGTGCCAGCAGCTTAGACAGTAACATGGGTGGCACTGAAGCTTTCTTT.

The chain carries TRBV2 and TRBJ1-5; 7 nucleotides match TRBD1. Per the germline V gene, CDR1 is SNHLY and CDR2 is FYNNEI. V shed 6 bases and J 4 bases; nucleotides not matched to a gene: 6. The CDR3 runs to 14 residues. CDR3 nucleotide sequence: TGTGCCAGCAGCCGGACAGGCCTAAATCAGCCCCAGCATTTT. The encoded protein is CASSRTGLNQPQHF.

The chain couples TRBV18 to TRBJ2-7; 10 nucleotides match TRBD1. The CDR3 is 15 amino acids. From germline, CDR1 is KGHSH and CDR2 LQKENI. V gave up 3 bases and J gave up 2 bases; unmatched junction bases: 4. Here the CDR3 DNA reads TGTGCCAGCTCACCGGACAGGGGGGAAACCTACGAGCAGTACTTC. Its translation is CASSPDRGETYEQYF.

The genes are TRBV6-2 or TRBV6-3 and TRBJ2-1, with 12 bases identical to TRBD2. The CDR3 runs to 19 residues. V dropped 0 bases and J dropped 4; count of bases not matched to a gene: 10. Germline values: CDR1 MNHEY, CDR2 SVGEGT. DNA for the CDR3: TGTGCCAGCAGTTACTCGCTAGCGGGGGGGCAGTCACATTACAATGAGCAGTTCTTC. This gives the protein CASSYSLAGGQSHYNEQFF.

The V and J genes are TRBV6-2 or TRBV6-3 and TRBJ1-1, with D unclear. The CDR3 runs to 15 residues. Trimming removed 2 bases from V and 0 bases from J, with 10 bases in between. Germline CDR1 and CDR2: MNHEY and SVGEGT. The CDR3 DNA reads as TGTGCCAGCAGTTACCCCGGAAGGCTGAACACTGAAGCTTTCTTT. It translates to CASSYPGRLNTEAFF.

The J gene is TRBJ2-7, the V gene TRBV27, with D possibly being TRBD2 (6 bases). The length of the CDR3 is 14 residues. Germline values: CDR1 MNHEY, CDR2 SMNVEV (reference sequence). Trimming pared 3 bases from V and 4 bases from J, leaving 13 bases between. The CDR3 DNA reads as TGTGCCAGCAGTTTGACGGGAGTCATTTACGAGCAGTACTTC. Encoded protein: CASSLTGVIYEQYF.

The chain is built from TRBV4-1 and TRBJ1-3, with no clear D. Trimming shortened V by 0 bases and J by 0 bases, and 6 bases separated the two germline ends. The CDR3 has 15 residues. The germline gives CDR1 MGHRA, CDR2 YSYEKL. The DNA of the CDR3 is TGCGCCAGCAGCCAAGACCCCAGCTCTGGAAACACCATATATTTT. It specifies CASSQDPSSGNTIYF.